Following are 8 T cell receptor beta chains from one sample sequenced in a study of T-cell memory formation after mild COVID-19. TCRdb independently ran MiXCR on the 5' RACE reads; one entry per CDR3 protein. The data hold some 210,000 distinct CDR3 sequences, with over 9.5% observed a single time. The specimen was PBMCs or a T cell subset sorted from them (not recorded which). The receptors come from a man aged 18 to 30 who had mild COVID-19 (a few samples of this study predate the infection). Cell type and time point are not known.

This clonotype was observed a handful of times. J is TRBJ2-7 and V is TRBV6-1; 10 bases agree with TRBD1. The CDR3 is 12 amino acids. Trimming cost V 8 bases and J 4 bases; bases outside gene matches: 2. The germline CDR1 and CDR2 sequences are MNHNS and SASEGT. CDR3 DNA sequence: TGTGCCAGCGGGACAGGGGCGTACGAGCAGTACGTC. Amino acid sequence: CASGTGAYEQYV.

This clonotype was detected only a few times. The rearrangement links TRBV5-1 to TRBJ2-7, with 9 positions matching TRBD2. CDR3 length equals 16 residues. Germline CDR1 and CDR2: SGHRS and YFSETQ. V lost 0 bases to trimming and J lost 2 bases; unmatched junction nucleotides: 6. This chain's CDR3 is CASSLVPSGTTYEQYF. In nucleotides, the CDR3 is TGCGCCAGCAGCTTGGTGCCTAGCGGGACAACCTACGAGCAGTACTTC.

This clonotype was observed a handful of times. The chain recombines TRBV18 with TRBJ2-2, with TRBD1 identical over 8 bases. This CDR3 is built from 17 residues. Germline V CDR1 and CDR2: KGHSH, LQKENI. V gave up 3 bases and J gave up 5 bases; unmatched junction bases: 11. The CDR3 spells CASSPRQGLTRTGELFF. The CDR3 DNA follows: TGTGCCAGCTCACCCCGACAGGGGCTAACAAGGACCGGGGAGCTGTTTTTT.

This clonotype turned up a few times. The chain links TRBV4-3 to TRBJ1-4; the match to TRBD1 covers 10 bases. J lost 5 bases, V lost 4 bases, and 10 bases had no gene match. The length of the CDR3 is 17 residues. Per the germline V gene, CDR1 is LGHNA and CDR2 is YSLEER. The CDR3 is CASSRVPDRGKNEKLFF. The CDR3 DNA sequence: TGCGCCAGCAGCCGGGTACCGGACAGGGGGAAAAATGAAAAACTGTTTTTT.

This clonotype was observed many times. The chain combines TRBV7-2 with TRBJ2-1, with 16 bases identical to TRBD2. Germline-derived CDR1 and CDR2 are SGHTA and FQGNSA. Trimming removed 3 bases from V and 7 bases from J; junction bases left unmatched: 6. The CDR3 is 17 residues long. The CDR3: CASSFSGTSGGVNEQFF. CDR3 sequence (DNA): TGTGCCAGCAGCTTCTCCGGGACTAGCGGGGGGGTAAATGAGCAGTTCTTC.

This chain uses TRBV5-1 with TRBJ2-7, with a weak D call TRBD1 (7 bases). The CDR3 contains 14 residues. CDR1 is SGHRS and CDR2 is YFSETQ in the germline V gene. The V end was cut by 4 bases, the J end by 1 base, with 12 bases between. The CDR3 bases are TGCGCCAGCAGCCGGAGGGGACAGTCCTACGAGCAGTACTTC. Encoded protein: CASSRRGQSYEQYF. Drawing the rest from reference TRBV5-1 and TRBJ2-7, the complete variable domain is KAGVTQTPRYLIKTRGQQVTLSCSPISGHRSVSWYQQTPGQGLQFLFEYFSETQRNKGNFPGRFSGRQFSNSRSEMNVSTLELGDSALYLCASSRRGQSYEQYFGPGTRLTVT.

In this sample, this clonotype turned up a few times. The V call is TRBV11-2, the J call TRBJ2-1; 12 nucleotides match TRBD2. CDR3 length: 15 amino acids. Trimming cost V 6 bases and J 5 bases; bases outside gene matches: 5. Germline values: CDR1 SGHAT, CDR2 FQNNGV. The CDR3 sequence: CASRKPSGGDNEQFF. The CDR3 bases are TGTGCCAGCAGGAAACCTAGCGGGGGGGACAATGAGCAGTTCTTC.

This clonotype was seen ten or more times. The genes are TRBV11-3 and TRBJ2-6, with D unresolved. Trimming removed 2 bases at V and 0 bases at J, with 14 bases between. CDR1 SGHNT and CDR2 YENEEA come from the germline V gene. The CDR3 is 18 residues long. CDR3 in amino acids: CASSLTSARFSGANVLTF. The CDR3 DNA sequence: TGTGCCAGCAGCTTAACATCTGCTCGCTTCTCTGGGGCCAACGTCCTGACTTTC.